Given below is one T cell receptor (beta chain) in context. Its specificity is unknown. The record originates from a study of shared clonotypes between healthy human individuals. Study information: For every donor, three CD4 naive, three CD4 memory, two CD8 naive and one CD8 memory plates were used. The study's findings and limits: Collection of samples was limited to blood; tissue repertoires likely differ. Sharing across four donors was highest in naive CD4 (roughly 5%) and lowest in memory CD8 (about 0.4%).

Terminally differentiated effector memory CD45RA+ cells were excluded from the naive CD8 cells, which were CD45RO-negative and positively selected for CCR7. Methods used by the authors: ImmunoSEQ gave junction-only sequences without quality scores, so filtering differed. The table came from immunoSEQ multiplex PCR; TCRdb's copy has only in-frame clones and leaves some out. From that table come the V and J calls and clone size; the DNA was used to work out D and trimming. The top ten hold roughly 1.1% of the sample, which has 2 million to 2.5 million clones, approximately 94% seen once. The germline CDR1 and CDR2 sequences are PRHDT and FYEKMQ (reference sequence). This CDR3 has 13 residues. V lost 4 bases, J lost 8 bases, and 14 bases lay in between.

The chain has TRBV13 and TRBJ1-2; no clear D. This TCR was sampled from a young man in good health. Sequenced: naive CD8+ T cells sorted from blood. Here the CDR3 DNA reads TGTGCCAGCAGCTCAGACGTGAGGGAAGGCTACACCTTC. Protein sequence: CASSSDVREGYTF.